A selection of T cell receptor beta chains follows, all from one sample in a study of blood T cell repertoires in COVID-19. Sequencing used immunoSEQ multiplex PCR; TCRdb keeps in-frame clones, though not all of them. The profile shows 200,000 to 250,000 clones, around nine tenths of them singletons. Sequences were obtained from peripheral blood. These receptors originate from a woman in her fifties or sixties with acute or convalescent COVID-19. Each CDR3 is given with its conserved first and last residue. Each record gives: clone size, J gene, D gene, V gene, CDR3 protein, CDR3 DNA. D genes are given only for firm matches. Clone size, where shown, is once, few, many, or a class for clones that have expanded.

-	TRBJ1-5	TRBD1	TRBV5-6	CASSLRTGLEPQHF	TGTGCCAGCAGCCTCAGGACAGGGTTGGAGCCCCAGCATTTT
-	TRBJ1-2	-	TRBV28	CASSSHGYTF	TGTGCCAGCAGTTCTCATGGCTACACCTTC
-	TRBJ1-5	-	TRBV5-6	CASSFYQVLNQPQHF	TGTGCCAGCAGCTTCTATCAGGTCCTTAATCAGCCCCAGCATTTT
-	TRBJ1-2	-	TRBV28	CASQSGINYGYTF	TGTGCCTCTCAGAGCGGCATTAACTATGGCTACACCTTC
-	TRBJ1-5	-	TRBV2	CASSDQGHLYSNQPQHF	TGTGCCAGCAGTGACCAGGGACACCTCTATAGCAATCAGCCCCAGCATTTT
-	TRBJ1-1	-	TRBV30	CAWSLAGEFSEAFF	TGTGCCTGGAGTCTGGCAGGGGAATTCTCTGAAGCTTTCTTT
-	TRBJ2-1	TRBD2	TRBV5-6	CASSLAGASYNEQFF	TGTGCCAGCAGCTTAGCGGGGGCATCCTACAATGAGCAGTTCTTC
-	TRBJ2-1	TRBD2	TRBV19	CASAAGGLHYNEQFF	TGTGCCAGTGCAGCGGGAGGGCTACATTACAATGAGCAGTTCTTC
-	TRBJ2-7	-	TRBV5-4	CASSNDRSSEQYF	TGTGCCAGCAGCAACGACAGGTCGTCGGAGCAGTACTTC
-	TRBJ2-5	TRBD2	TRBV2	CASRDLGGSGETQYF	TGTGCCAGCAGGGATCTGGGCGGGAGCGGTGAGACCCAGTACTTC
-	TRBJ1-5	-	TRBV18	CASSPGHPNQPQHF	TGTGCCAGCTCGCCCGGACATCCGAATCAGCCCCAGCATTTT
-	TRBJ1-1	-	TRBV30	CAWSPGVPPTEAFF	TGTGCCTGGAGTCCGGGGGTACCCCCCACTGAAGCTTTCTTT
-	TRBJ1-4	TRBD1	TRBV2	CASRTDRGRVKLFF	TGTGCCAGCAGGACGGACAGGGGGCGGGTAAAACTGTTTTTT
-	TRBJ1-4	TRBD1	TRBV11-2	CASSLGGQGETGKLFF	TGTGCCAGCAGCTTAGGGGGACAGGGGGAAACTGGAAAACTGTTTTTT
-	TRBJ1-3	-	TRBV7-2	CASKRSSGNTIYF	TGTGCCAGCAAGAGGAGCTCTGGAAACACCATATATTTT
-	TRBJ2-1	-	TRBV5-6	CASSGTNRVNEQFF	TGTGCCAGCAGCGGAACAAACAGGGTCAATGAGCAGTTCTTC
-	TRBJ2-7	-	TRBV24-1	CATSDSSTRVTSGEQYF	TGTGCCACCAGTGATTCGTCGACAAGGGTAACATCGGGAGAGCAGTACTTC
-	TRBJ1-4	-	TRBV19	CASSKGIGEKLFF	TGTGCCAGTAGTAAGGGGATCGGCGAAAAACTGTTTTTT
-	TRBJ1-1	-	TRBV19	CASSIAGQGGTEAFF	TGTGCCAGTAGTATTGCCGGGCAGGGTGGAACTGAAGCTTTCTTT
few	TRBJ1-5	TRBD1	TRBV6-2/TRBV6-3	CASSYSRKDRGVYSNQPQHF	TGTGCCAGCAGTTACTCGAGAAAGGACAGGGGCGTTTATAGCAATCAGCCCCAGCATTTT
-	TRBJ1-1	-	TRBV13	CASSVPLGRAFF	TGTGCCAGCAGCGTCCCCTTAGGGAGAGCTTTCTTT
-	TRBJ1-4	-	TRBV4-1	CASSPQEATNEKLFF	TGCGCCAGCAGCCCGCAGGAGGCAACTAATGAAAAACTGTTTTTT